This passage covers 2 T cell receptor beta chains from one sample sequenced in a study of blood T cell repertoires in COVID-19. This table comes from immunoSEQ multiplex PCR, and its TCRdb copy is limited to in-frame clones, with some not included. The sample contains about 190,000 clones, 82% of which appear only once. Input material: peripheral blood. The receptors come from a woman aged 25 to 39 with acute or convalescent COVID-19.

On this clone: At one end, the junction sequence differs from germline, possibly due to a read error. This chain links TRBV7-7 with TRBJ2-2, with TRBD1 matching 10 bases. The CDR3 loop spans 15 amino acids. Per the germline V gene, CDR1 is SSHAT and CDR2 is FNYEAQ (reference sequence). The CDR3 bases are TGTGCTAGCAGCGGGCCGGGACAGGGGACCGGGGAGCTGTTTTTT. Encoded protein: CASSGPGQGTGELFF.

The chain recombines TRBV7-9 with TRBJ2-7, with TRBD2 matching over 8 bases. Losses at the gene ends were 3 bases for V and 4 bases for J; bases not matched to a gene: 5. The CDR3 runs 14 residues. Germline CDR1 reads SEHNR; CDR2 reads FQNEAQ (reference sequence). In DNA form, the CDR3 reads TGTGCCAGCAGCTTTTGGCGGGGGGAATACGAGCAGTACTTC. Encoded protein: CASSFWRGEYEQYF.